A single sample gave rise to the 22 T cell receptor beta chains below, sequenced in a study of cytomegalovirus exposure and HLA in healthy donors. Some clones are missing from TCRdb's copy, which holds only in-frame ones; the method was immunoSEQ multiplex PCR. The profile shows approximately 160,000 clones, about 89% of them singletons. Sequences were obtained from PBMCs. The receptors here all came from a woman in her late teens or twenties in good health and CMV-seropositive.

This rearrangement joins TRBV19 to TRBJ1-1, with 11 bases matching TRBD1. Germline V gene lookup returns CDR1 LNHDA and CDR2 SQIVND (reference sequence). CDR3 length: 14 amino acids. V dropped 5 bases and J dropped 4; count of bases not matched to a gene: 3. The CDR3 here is CASSLGTGGTEAFF. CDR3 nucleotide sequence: TGTGCCAGTAGTCTCGGGACAGGGGGCACTGAAGCTTTCTTT.

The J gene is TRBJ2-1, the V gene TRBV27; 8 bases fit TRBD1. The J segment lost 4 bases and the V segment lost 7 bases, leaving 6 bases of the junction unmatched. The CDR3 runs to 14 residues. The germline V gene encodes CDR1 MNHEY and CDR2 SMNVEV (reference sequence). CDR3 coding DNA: TGTGCCAGCAACGGACAGGGCATTTACAATGAGCAGTTCTTC. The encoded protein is CASNGQGIYNEQFF.

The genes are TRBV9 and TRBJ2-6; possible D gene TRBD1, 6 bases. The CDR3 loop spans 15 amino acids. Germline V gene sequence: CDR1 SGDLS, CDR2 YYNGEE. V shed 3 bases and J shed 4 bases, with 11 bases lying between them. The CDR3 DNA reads TGTGCCAGCAGCGCACAGGGTTCGGGGGCCAACGTCCTGACTTTC. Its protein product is CASSAQGSGANVLTF. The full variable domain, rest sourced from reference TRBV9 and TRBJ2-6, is DSGVTQTPKHLITATGQRVTLRCSPRSGDLSVYWYQQSLDQGLQFLIQYYNGEERAKGNILERFSAQQFPDLHSELNLSSLELGDSALYFCASSAQGSGANVLTFGAGSRLTVL.

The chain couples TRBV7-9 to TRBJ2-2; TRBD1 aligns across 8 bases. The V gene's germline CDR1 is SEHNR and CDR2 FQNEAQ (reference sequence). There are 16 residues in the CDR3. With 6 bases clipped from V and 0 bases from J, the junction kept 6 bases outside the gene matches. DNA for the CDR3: TGTGCCAGCAGGCGTTGGACAGGGACGAACACCGGGGAGCTGTTTTTT. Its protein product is CASRRWTGTNTGELFF.

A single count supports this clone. The CDR3 spells CASSSPNRVTQYF. The CDR3 DNA is TGTGCCAGCTCATCACCCAACCGGGTGACCCAGTACTTC. V and J are TRBV6-5 and TRBJ2-5; D is undetermined. V was clipped by 8 bases and J by 7 bases, with 17 bases between them. Germline V CDR1 and CDR2: MNHEY, SVGAGI. The CDR3 is made up of 13 amino acids.

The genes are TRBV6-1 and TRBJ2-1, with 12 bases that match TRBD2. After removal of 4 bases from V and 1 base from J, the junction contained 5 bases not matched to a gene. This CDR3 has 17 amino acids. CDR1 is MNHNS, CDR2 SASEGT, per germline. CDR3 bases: TGTGCCAGCAGTGGGTCTAGCGGGAGGGTGTCCTACAATGAGCAGTTCTTC. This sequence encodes CASSGSSGRVSYNEQFF.

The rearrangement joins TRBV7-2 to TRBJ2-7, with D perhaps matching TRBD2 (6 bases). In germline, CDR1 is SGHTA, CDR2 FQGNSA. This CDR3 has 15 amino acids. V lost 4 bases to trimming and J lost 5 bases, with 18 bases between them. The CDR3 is CASSSRPTSRHEQYF. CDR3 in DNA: TGTGCCAGCAGCTCCCGCCCGACTAGTCGCCACGAGCAGTACTTC.

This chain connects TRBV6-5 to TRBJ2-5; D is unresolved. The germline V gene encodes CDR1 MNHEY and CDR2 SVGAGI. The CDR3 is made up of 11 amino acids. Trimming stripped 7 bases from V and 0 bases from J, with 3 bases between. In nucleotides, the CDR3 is TGTGCCAGCACTCACCAAGAGACCCAGTACTTC. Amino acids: CASTHQETQYF.

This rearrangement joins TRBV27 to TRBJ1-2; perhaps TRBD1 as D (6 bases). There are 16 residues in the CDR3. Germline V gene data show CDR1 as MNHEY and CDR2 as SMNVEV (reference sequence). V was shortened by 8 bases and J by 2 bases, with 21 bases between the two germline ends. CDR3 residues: CASGSGGAGVNYGYTF. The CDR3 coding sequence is TGTGCCAGCGGGAGCGGGGGGGCAGGAGTGAACTATGGCTACACCTTC.

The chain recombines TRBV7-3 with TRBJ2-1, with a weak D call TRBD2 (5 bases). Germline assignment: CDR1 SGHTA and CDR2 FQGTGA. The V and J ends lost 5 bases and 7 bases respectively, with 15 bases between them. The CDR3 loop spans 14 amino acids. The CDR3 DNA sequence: TGTGCCAGCAGCCCCCGGGGTGAGGGAAATGAGCAGTTCTTC. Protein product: CASSPRGEGNEQFF.

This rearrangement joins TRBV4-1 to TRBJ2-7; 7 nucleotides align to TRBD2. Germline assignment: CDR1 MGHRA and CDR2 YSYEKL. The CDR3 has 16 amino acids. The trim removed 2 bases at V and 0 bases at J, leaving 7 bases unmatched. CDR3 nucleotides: TGCGCCAGCAGCCAATCTGGGACTACAAACTCCTACGAGCAGTACTTC. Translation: CASSQSGTTNSYEQYF.

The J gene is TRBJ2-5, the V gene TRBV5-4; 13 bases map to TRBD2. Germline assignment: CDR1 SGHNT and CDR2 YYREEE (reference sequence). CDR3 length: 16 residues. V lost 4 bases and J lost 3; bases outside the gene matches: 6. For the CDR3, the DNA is TGTGCCAGCAGCACAGGACTAGCGGGAGTGGAAGAGACCCAGTACTTC. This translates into CASSTGLAGVEETQYF.

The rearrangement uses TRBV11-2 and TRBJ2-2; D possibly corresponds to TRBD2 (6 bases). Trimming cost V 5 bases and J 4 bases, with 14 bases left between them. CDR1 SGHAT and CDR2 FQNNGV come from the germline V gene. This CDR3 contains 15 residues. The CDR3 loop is CASSPITSLTGELFF. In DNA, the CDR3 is TGTGCCAGCAGCCCGATAACTAGCCTCACCGGGGAGCTGTTTTTT.

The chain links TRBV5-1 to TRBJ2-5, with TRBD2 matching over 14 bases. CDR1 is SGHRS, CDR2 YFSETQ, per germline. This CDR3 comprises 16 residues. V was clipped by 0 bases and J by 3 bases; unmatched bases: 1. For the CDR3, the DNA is TGCGCCAGCAGCTTGGAGGGACTAGCGGGAGAAGAGACCCAGTACTTC. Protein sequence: CASSLEGLAGEETQYF.

CDR3 coding DNA: TGTGCCAGCAAAGTTAGCGGGGCGAACACCGGGGAGCTGTTTTTT. Amino acid sequence: CASKVSGANTGELFF. This chain connects TRBV28 to TRBJ2-2; 8 bases fit TRBD2. The CDR3 runs to 15 residues. The ends lost 7 bases at V and 0 bases at J; junction bases unmatched: 4. CDR1 is MDHEN and CDR2 is SYDVKM in the germline V gene.

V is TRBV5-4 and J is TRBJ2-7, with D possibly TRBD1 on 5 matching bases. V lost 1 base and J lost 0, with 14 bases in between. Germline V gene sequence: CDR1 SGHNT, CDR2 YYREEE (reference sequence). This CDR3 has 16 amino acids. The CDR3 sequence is CASSLRVGRASYEQYF. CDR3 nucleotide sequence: TGTGCCAGCAGCTTGAGGGTTGGCAGGGCCTCCTACGAGCAGTACTTC.

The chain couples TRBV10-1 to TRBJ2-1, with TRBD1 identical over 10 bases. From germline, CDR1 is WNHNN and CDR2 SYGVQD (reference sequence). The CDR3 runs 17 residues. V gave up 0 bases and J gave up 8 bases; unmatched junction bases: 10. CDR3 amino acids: CASSESATGGALHEQFF. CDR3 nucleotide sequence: TGCGCCAGCAGTGAGTCCGCGACAGGGGGCGCATTGCATGAGCAGTTCTTC.

The CDR3 loop reads CASGQPRRGNQPQHF. The CDR3 DNA sequence: TGTGCCAGCGGGCAACCACGGCGAGGCAATCAGCCCCAGCATTTT. This chain connects TRBV28 to TRBJ1-5; D gene uncertain. The CDR3 covers 15 residues. Trimming pared 8 bases from V and 2 bases from J, leaving 16 bases between. Germline CDR1 MDHEN, CDR2 SYDVKM.

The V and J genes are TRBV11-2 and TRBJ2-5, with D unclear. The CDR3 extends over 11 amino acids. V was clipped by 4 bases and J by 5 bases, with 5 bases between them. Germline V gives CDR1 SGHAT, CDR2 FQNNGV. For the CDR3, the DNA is TGTGCCAGCAGCTACCGGGAGACCCAGTACTTC. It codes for CASSYRETQYF.

The CDR3 DNA sequence: TGTGCCAGCAGCTCGGACAGGACCAGCTCTGGAAACACCATATATTTT. It is translated as CASSSDRTSSGNTIYF. The rearrangement joins TRBV5-4 to TRBJ1-3; 7 bases are a match to TRBD1. CDR1 is SGHNT and CDR2 is YYREEE in the germline V gene (reference sequence). V shed 3 bases, J shed 0 bases, and the junction held 6 bases outside the gene matches. This CDR3 comprises 16 residues.

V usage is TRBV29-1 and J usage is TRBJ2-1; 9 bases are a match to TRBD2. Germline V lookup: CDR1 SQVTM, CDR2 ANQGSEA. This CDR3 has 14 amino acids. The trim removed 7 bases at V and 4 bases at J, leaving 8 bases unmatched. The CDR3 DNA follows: TGCAGCGCCCGGGGCAGCGGGGGGTACAATGAGCAGTTCTTC. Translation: CSARGSGGYNEQFF.

The CDR3 nucleotides read TGTGCCAGTAGACTACAGGGAGGGACGAATCAGCCCCAGCATTTT. This encodes CASRLQGGTNQPQHF. The chain has TRBV19 and TRBJ1-5, with a weak D call TRBD1 (6 bases). Trimming removed 6 bases at V and 4 bases at J, with 16 bases between. Looked up from germline, CDR1 is LNHDA and CDR2 is SQIVND (reference sequence). The CDR3 has 15 residues.